Here is one T cell receptor beta chain with its context. The CDR3 is made up of 12 amino acids. Germline assignment: CDR1 MDHEN and CDR2 SYDVKM. V gave up 3 bases and J gave up 3 bases, with 5 bases separating them. This entry comes from a study of control samples from healthy donors and cancer patients. Produced via immunoSEQ multiplex PCR; TCRdb's table is partial and in-frame only. The sample has some 65,000 clones; 84% are singletons. Material: PBMCs. The gene calls are TRBV28 and TRBJ2-5; D is unresolved. This clonotype was obtained from a woman aged 45-60 years with lung cancer. CDR3 loop: CASSFLKETQYF. The CDR3 DNA is TGTGCCAGCAGTTTTCTTAAAGAGACCCAGTACTTC.